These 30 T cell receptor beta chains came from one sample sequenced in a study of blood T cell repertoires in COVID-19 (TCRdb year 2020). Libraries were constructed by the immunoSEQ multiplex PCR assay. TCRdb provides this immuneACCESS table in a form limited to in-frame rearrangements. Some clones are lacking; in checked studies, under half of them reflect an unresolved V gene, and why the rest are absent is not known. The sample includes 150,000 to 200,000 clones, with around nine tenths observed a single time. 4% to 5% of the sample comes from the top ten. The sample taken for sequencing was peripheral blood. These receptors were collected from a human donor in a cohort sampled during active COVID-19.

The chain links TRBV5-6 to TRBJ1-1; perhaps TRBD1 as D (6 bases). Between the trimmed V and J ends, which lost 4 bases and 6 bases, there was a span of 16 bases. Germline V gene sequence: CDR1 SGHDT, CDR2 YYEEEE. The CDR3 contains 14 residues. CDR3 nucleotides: TGTGCCAGCAGCACCGCAACAGGGTCTGCTGAAGCTTTCTTT. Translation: CASSTATGSAEAFF.

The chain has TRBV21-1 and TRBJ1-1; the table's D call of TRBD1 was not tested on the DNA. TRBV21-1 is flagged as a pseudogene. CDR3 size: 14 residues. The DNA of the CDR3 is TGTGCCAGCACCCGACAGGGGTCGAACACTGAAGCTTTCTTT. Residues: CASTRQGSNTEAFF.

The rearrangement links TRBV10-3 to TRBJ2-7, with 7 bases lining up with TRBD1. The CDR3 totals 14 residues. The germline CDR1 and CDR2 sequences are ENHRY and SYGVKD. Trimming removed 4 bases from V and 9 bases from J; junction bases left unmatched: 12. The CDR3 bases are TGTGCCATCAGTGCGGATTTACAGGGGTCGTGGCAGTACTTC. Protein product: CAISADLQGSWQYF.

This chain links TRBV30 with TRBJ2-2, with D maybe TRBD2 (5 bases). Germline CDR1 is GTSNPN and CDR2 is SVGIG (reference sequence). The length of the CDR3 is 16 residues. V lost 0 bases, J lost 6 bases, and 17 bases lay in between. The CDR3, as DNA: TGTGCCTGGAGTGTATTCAGACGATACGGGGCCGGGGAGCTGTTTTTT. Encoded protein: CAWSVFRRYGAGELFF.

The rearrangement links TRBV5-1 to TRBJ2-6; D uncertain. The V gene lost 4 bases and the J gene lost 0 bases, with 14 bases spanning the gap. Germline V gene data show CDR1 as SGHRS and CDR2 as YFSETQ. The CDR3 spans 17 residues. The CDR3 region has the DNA TGCGCCAGCAGCCTGGGGTCTCCTAGCTCTGGGGCCAACGTCCTGACTTTC. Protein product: CASSLGSPSSGANVLTF.

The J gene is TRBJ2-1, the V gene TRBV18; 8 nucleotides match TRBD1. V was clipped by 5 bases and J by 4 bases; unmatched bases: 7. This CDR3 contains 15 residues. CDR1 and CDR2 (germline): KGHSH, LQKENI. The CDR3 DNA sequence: TGTGCCAGCTCATCAAACAGGGGGGAGTACAATGAGCAGTTCTTC. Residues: CASSSNRGEYNEQFF.

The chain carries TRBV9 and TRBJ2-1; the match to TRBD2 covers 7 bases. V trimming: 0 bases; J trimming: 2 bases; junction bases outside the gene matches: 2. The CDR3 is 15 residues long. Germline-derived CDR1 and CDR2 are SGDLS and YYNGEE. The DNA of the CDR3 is TGTGCCAGCAGCGTAGATGGGACTACCTACAATGAGCAGTTCTTC. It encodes CASSVDGTTYNEQFF.

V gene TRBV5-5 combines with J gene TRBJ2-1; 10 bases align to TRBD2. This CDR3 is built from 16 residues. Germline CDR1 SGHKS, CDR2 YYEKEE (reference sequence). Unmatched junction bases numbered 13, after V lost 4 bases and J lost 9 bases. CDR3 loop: CASSQVTAGGPVEQFF. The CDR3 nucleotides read TGTGCCAGCAGCCAAGTCACAGCGGGAGGGCCCGTTGAGCAGTTCTTC. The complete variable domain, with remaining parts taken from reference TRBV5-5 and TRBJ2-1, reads DAGVTQSPTHLIKTRGQQVTLRCSPISGHKSVSWYQQVLGQGPQFIFQYYEKEERGRGNFPDRFSARQFPNYSSELNVNALLLGDSALYLCASSQVTAGGPVEQFFGPGTRLTVL.

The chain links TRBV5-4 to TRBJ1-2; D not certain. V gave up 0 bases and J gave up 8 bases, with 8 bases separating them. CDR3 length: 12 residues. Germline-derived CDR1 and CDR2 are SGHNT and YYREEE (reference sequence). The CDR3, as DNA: TGTGCCAGCAGCTTGGTCTCTAAGGGCTACACCTTC. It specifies CASSLVSKGYTF.

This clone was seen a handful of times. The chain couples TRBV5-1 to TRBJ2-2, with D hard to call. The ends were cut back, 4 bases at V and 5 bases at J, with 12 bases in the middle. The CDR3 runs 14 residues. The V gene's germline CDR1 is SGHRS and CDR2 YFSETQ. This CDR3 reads CASSPGSKTGELFF. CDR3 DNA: TGCGCCAGCAGCCCCGGTAGTAAGACCGGGGAGCTGTTTTTT.

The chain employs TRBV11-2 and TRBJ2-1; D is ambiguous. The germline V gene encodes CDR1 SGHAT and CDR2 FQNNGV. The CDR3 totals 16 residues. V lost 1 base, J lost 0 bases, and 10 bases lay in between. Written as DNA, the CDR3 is TGTGCCAGCAGCTTAGGACTTTCCAGCTCCTACAATGAGCAGTTCTTC. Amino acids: CASSLGLSSSYNEQFF. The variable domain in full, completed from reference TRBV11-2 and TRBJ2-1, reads EAGVAQSPRYKIIEKRQSVAFWCNPISGHATLYWYQQILGQGPKLLIQFQNNGVVDDSQLPKDRFSAERLKGVDSTLKIQPAKLEDSAVYLCASSLGLSSSYNEQFFGPGTRLTVL.

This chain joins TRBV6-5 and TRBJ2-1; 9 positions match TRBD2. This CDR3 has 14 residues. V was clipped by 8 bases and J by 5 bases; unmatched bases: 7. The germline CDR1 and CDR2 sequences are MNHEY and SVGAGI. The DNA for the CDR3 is TGTGCCAGCCAGGGGCGGGAGGGAAACAATGAGCAGTTCTTC. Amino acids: CASQGREGNNEQFF.

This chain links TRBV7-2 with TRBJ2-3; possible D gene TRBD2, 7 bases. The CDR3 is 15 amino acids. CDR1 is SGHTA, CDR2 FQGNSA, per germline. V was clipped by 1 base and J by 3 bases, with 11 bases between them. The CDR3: CASSLVGGGTDTQYF. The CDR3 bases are TGTGCCAGCAGCTTAGTAGGGGGGGGTACAGATACGCAGTATTTT.

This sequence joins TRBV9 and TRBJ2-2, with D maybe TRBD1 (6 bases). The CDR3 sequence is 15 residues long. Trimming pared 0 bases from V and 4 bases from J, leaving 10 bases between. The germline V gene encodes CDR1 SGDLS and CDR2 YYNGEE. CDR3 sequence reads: CASSVAGARTGELFF. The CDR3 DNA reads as TGTGCCAGCAGCGTAGCAGGGGCGCGCACCGGGGAGCTGTTTTTT.

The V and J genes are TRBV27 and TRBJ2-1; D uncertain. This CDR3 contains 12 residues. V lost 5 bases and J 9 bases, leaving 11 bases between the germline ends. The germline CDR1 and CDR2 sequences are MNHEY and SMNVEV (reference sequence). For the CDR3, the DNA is TGTGCCAGCAGTGTTCGAGGCGGTGAGCAGTTCTTC. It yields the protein CASSVRGGEQFF.

The CDR3 here is CASSFDTLDSPLHF. As DNA, the CDR3 is TGTGCCAGCAGTTTTGATACATTGGATTCACCCCTCCACTTT. V is TRBV28 and J is TRBJ1-6; no firm D call. The CDR3 length is 14 residues. Germline CDR1 reads MDHEN; CDR2 reads SYDVKM. V shed 3 bases and J shed 8 bases, with 11 bases lying between them.

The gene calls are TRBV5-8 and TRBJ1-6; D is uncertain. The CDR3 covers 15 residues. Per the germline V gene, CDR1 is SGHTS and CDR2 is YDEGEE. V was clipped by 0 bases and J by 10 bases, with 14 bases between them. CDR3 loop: CASSLVGYTRSPLHF. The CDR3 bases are TGTGCCAGCAGCTTGGTAGGTTACACGAGGTCACCCCTCCACTTT.

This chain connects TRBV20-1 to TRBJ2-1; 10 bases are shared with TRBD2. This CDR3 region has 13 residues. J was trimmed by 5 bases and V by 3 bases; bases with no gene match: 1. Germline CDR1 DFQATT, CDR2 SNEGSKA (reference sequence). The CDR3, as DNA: TGCAGTGCTAGTAGCGGGGGGAACAATGAGCAGTTCTTC. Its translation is CSASSGGNNEQFF.

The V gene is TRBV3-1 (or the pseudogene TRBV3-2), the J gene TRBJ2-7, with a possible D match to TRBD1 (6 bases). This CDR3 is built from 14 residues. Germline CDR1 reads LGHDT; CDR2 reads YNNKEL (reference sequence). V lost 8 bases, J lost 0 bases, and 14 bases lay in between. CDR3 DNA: TGTGCCAGCCGCGGACAGTCAACCTCCTACGAGCAGTACTTC. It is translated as CASRGQSTSYEQYF.

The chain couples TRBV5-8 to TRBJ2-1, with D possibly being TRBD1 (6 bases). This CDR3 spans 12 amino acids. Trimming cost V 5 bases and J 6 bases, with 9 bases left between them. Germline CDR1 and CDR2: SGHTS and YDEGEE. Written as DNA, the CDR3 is TGTGCCAGCAGGCAGGGGTTCAATGAGCAGTTCTTC. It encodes CASRQGFNEQFF.

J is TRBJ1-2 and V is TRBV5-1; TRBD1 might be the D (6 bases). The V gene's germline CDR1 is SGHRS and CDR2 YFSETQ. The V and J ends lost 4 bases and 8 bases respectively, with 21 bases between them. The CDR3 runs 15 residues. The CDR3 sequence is CASSLYVQGVRGYTF. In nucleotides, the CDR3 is TGCGCCAGCAGCCTCTACGTACAGGGAGTTAGGGGCTACACCTTC.

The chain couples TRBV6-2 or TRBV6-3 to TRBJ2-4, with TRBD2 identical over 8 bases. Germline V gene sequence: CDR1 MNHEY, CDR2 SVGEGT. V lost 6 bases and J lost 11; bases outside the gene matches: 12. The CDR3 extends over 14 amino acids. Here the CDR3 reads CASSLRTSLKLQYF. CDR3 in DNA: TGTGCCAGCAGCCTCAGGACTAGCCTAAAGCTTCAGTACTTC.

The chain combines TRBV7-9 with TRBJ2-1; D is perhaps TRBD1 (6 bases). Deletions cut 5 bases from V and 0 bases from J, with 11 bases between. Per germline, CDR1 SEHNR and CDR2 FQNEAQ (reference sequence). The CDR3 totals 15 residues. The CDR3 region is CASSGEGVSYNEQFF. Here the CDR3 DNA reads TGTGCCAGCAGCGGTGAGGGGGTCTCCTACAATGAGCAGTTCTTC.

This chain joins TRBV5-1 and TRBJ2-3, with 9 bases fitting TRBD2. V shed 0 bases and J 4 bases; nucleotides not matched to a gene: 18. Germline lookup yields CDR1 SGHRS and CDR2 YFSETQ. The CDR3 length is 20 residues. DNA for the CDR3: TGCGCCAGCAGCTTGGTAGCGGGAGAAAAAGGGGGCGAGGTGCCAGATACGCAGTATTTT. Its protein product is CASSLVAGEKGGEVPDTQYF.

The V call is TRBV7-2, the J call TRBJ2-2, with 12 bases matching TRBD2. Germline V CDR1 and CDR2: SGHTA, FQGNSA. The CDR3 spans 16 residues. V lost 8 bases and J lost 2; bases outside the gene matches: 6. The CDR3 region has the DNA TGTGCCAGCGGGGGACTAGCGGGTGGCAACACCGGGGAGCTGTTTTTT. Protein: CASGGLAGGNTGELFF.

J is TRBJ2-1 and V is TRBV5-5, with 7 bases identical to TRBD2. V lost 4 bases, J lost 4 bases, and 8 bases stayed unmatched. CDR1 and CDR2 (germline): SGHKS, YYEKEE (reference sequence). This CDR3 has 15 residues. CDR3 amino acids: CASSVGTTRYNEQFF. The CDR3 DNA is TGTGCCAGCAGCGTAGGGACTACCCGGTACAATGAGCAGTTCTTC.

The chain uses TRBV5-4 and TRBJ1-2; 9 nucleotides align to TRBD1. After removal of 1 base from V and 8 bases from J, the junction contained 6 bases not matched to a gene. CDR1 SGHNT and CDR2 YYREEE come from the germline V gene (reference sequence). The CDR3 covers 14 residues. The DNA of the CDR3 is TGTGCCAGCAGCTTGAGGACAGGGGCAAAAGGCTACACCTTC. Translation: CASSLRTGAKGYTF.

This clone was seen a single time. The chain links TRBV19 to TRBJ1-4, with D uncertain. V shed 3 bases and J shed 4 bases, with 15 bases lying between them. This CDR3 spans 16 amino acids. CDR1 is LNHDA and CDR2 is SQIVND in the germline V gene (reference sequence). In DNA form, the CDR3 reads TGTGCCAGTAGTATGGGCGCGGCCGGAGGTAATGAAAAACTGTTTTTT. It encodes CASSMGAAGGNEKLFF.

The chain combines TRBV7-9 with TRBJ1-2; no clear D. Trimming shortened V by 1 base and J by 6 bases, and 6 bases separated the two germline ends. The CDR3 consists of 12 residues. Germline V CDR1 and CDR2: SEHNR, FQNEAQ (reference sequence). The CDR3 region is CASSLGPDGYTF. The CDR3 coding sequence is TGTGCCAGCAGCTTAGGGCCTGATGGCTACACCTTC.

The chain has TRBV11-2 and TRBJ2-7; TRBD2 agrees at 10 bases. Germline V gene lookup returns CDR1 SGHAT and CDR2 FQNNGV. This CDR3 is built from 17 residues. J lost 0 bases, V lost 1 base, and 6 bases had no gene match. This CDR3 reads CASSLVLSGRTSYEQYF. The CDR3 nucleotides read TGTGCCAGCAGCTTAGTTCTTAGCGGGAGGACCTCCTACGAGCAGTACTTC. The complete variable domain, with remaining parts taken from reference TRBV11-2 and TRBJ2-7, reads EAGVAQSPRYKIIEKRQSVAFWCNPISGHATLYWYQQILGQGPKLLIQFQNNGVVDDSQLPKDRFSAERLKGVDSTLKIQPAKLEDSAVYLCASSLVLSGRTSYEQYFGPGTRLTVT.